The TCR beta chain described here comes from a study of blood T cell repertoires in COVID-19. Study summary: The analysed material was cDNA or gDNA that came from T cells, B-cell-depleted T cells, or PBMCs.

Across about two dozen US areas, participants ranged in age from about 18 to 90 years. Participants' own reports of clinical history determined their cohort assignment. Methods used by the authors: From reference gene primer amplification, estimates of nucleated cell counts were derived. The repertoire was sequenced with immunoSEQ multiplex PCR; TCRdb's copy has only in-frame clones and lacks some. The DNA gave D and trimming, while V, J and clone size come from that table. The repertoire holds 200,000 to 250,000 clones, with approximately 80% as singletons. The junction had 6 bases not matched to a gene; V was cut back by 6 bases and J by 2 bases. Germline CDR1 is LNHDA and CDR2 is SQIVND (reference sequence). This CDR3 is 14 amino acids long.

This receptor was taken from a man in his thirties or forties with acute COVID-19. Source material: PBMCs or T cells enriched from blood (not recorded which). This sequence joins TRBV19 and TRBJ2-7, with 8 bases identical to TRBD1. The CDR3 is CASSPGQGPYEQYF. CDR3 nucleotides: TGTGCCAGTAGCCCCGGACAGGGACCCTACGAGCAGTACTTC.